Below are 17 T cell receptor beta chains sequenced from a single sample in a study of blood T cell repertoires in COVID-19. Generated by immunoSEQ multiplex PCR, the TCRdb table keeps only in-frame clones and is missing some. The table includes 150,000 to 200,000 clones, 70% to 85% detected once. The specimen sequenced was peripheral blood. These receptors all stem from a woman aged 30 to 39 with acute or convalescent COVID-19.

The rearrangement joins TRBV6-6 to TRBJ1-6; tentative D call: TRBD1 (6 bases). In germline, CDR1 is MNHNY, CDR2 SVGAGI (reference sequence). This CDR3 region has 16 residues. V gave up 2 bases and J gave up 7 bases, with 15 bases separating them. Written as DNA, the CDR3 is TGTGCCAGCAGTTACGTCACAGGGCGAGGGAATTCACCCCTCCACTTT. This translates into CASSYVTGRGNSPLHF.

The chain couples TRBV27 to TRBJ1-1; no clear D. Germline-derived CDR1 and CDR2 are MNHEY and SMNVEV (reference sequence). There are 12 residues in the CDR3. V dropped 8 bases and J dropped 9 bases, with 16 bases sitting between them. The CDR3 region is CASWEIPAKAFF. The DNA for the CDR3 is TGTGCCAGCTGGGAGATTCCAGCTAAAGCTTTCTTT.

This chain uses TRBV30 with TRBJ1-6, with 7 bases fitting TRBD1. Trimming took 3 bases from V and 0 from J; bases not matched to a gene: 11. The CDR3 extends over 18 amino acids. The V gene's germline CDR1 is GTSNPN and CDR2 SVGIG (reference sequence). CDR3 DNA: TGTGCCTGGAGAGAGACAGGGAGGATGAGCTCCTATAATTCACCCCTCCACTTT. Amino acid sequence: CAWRETGRMSSYNSPLHF.

This rearrangement joins TRBV24-1 to TRBJ2-5; no clear D. Trimming removed 4 bases at V and 7 bases at J, with 15 bases between. CDR3 size: 14 residues. Germline V CDR1 and CDR2: KGHDR, SFDVKD. The CDR3 loop reads CATSDGADLGTQYF. The CDR3 region has the DNA TGTGCCACCAGTGACGGAGCCGACCTCGGGACCCAGTACTTC.

This clone appeared a single time. The chain recombines TRBV18 with TRBJ2-1; 8 positions agree with TRBD2. There are 14 residues in the CDR3. Per the germline V gene, CDR1 is KGHSH and CDR2 is LQKENI. V lost 5 bases to trimming and J lost 9 bases; unmatched junction nucleotides: 9. The DNA of the CDR3 is TGTGCCAGCTCAGCCATAGCGGGAATGGGTGAGCAGTTCTTC. It yields the protein CASSAIAGMGEQFF.

CDR3 protein: CASSPSPWREDEQFF. Here the CDR3 DNA reads TGCGCCAGCAGCCCTTCCCCCTGGCGGGAGGATGAGCAGTTCTTC. The chain recombines TRBV10-2 with TRBJ2-1; 8 bases line up with TRBD2. The germline V gene encodes CDR1 WSHSY and CDR2 SAAADI. J gave up 8 bases and V 6 bases, and 12 bases lay outside the gene matches. This CDR3 is built from 15 residues.

This chain connects TRBV27 to TRBJ1-1, with D perhaps matching TRBD1 (6 bases). The CDR3 covers 12 residues. V gave up 6 bases and J gave up 8 bases, with 13 bases separating them. Germline V CDR1 and CDR2: MNHEY, SMNVEV (reference sequence). The CDR3 loop reads CASSHGGTEAFF. The CDR3 nucleotides read TGTGCCAGCAGCCACGGGGGGACAGAAGCTTTCTTT.

J is TRBJ1-3 and V is TRBV30, with D tentatively TRBD1 (5 bases). The CDR3 length is 13 residues. From germline, CDR1 is GTSNPN and CDR2 SVGIG (reference sequence). V was shortened by 5 bases and J by 1 base, with 9 bases between the two germline ends. Here the CDR3 reads CAWHQGSGNTIYF. The CDR3 nucleotides are TGTGCCTGGCACCAGGGATCTGGAAACACCATATATTTT.

This clone was counted between two and nine times. The chain combines TRBV2 with TRBJ2-2, with 9 bases lining up with TRBD1. This CDR3 is 16 amino acids long. CDR1 and CDR2 (germline): SNHLY, FYNNEI. The ends lost 3 bases at V and 5 bases at J; junction bases unmatched: 7. The CDR3 loop reads CASSDNRGLKTGELFF. The CDR3 nucleotides are TGTGCCAGCAGTGACAACAGGGGGCTCAAAACCGGGGAGCTGTTTTTT.

The V and J genes are TRBV29-1 and TRBJ2-7; 10 nucleotides align to TRBD1. The CDR3 spans 14 residues. Germline CDR1 reads SQVTM; CDR2 reads ANQGSEA. Unmatched junction bases numbered 6, after V lost 4 bases and J lost 3 bases. The CDR3 coding sequence is TGCAGCGTTGGACGGGACAGGGGAATCTACGAGCAGTACTTC. Amino acid sequence: CSVGRDRGIYEQYF.

CDR3 sequence reads: CATSSNRIQETQYF. DNA of the CDR3: TGTGCCACCAGCAGTAACAGAATCCAAGAGACCCAGTACTTC. The V gene is TRBV15, the J gene TRBJ2-5; no clear D gene. V lost 3 bases to trimming and J lost 1 base, with 9 bases between them. The CDR3 runs to 14 residues. CDR1 is LNHNV, CDR2 YYDKDF, per germline (reference sequence).

This clone appeared a few times. This chain connects TRBV5-1 to TRBJ1-2; D is ambiguous. The germline V gene has CDR1 SGHRS and CDR2 YFSETQ. This CDR3 has 15 residues. V was shortened by 4 bases and J by 2 bases, with 15 bases between the two germline ends. The CDR3 protein is CASSPLGGSNYGYTF. The CDR3 nucleotides are TGCGCCAGCAGCCCGCTGGGAGGATCCAACTATGGCTACACCTTC. The full variable domain, in which reference TRBV5-1 and TRBJ1-2 provide the parts outside the CDR3, is KAGVTQTPRYLIKTRGQQVTLSCSPISGHRSVSWYQQTPGQGLQFLFEYFSETQRNKGNFPGRFSGRQFSNSRSEMNVSTLELGDSALYLCASSPLGGSNYGYTFGSGTRLTVV.

The V call is TRBV11-2, the J call TRBJ2-2; D is unclear. The CDR3 runs to 15 residues. The germline CDR1 and CDR2 sequences are SGHAT and FQNNGV. Trimming removed 1 base at V and 7 bases at J, with 13 bases between. DNA for the CDR3: TGTGCCAGCAGCTTAGGGGCCCGAGATGGCGGGGAGCTGTTTTTT. Its translation: CASSLGARDGGELFF.

This sequence joins TRBV7-8 and TRBJ1-5; possible D gene TRBD1, 5 bases. From germline, CDR1 is SGHVS and CDR2 FQNEAQ. CDR3 length equals 15 residues. V lost 6 bases, J lost 4 bases, and 16 bases lay in between. This CDR3 reads CASRSTGEANQPQHF. The DNA of the CDR3 is TGTGCCAGCAGGTCGACGGGGGAGGCGAATCAGCCCCAGCATTTT.

The V call is TRBV28, the J call TRBJ2-5; D might be TRBD1 (5 bases). Germline V gives CDR1 MDHEN, CDR2 SYDVKM. CDR3 length equals 13 residues. V lost 3 bases to trimming and J lost 4 bases, with 9 bases between them. The CDR3 here is CASSLPGSETQYF. CDR3 DNA: TGTGCCAGCAGTTTGCCAGGGTCAGAGACCCAGTACTTC.

In this sample, this clone turned up once. V usage is TRBV2 and J usage is TRBJ1-2; 11 nucleotides match TRBD1. The germline V gene encodes CDR1 SNHLY and CDR2 FYNNEI. Germline trimming cut 11 bases from V and 3 bases from J; bases unmatched to any gene: 14. This CDR3 spans 16 amino acids. The CDR3 coding sequence is TGTGCCCATATCTGGACAGGGGGCTCCGCGGACTATGGCTACACCTTC. Translating gives CAHIWTGGSADYGYTF.

The chain carries TRBV30 and TRBJ1-4; D may be TRBD1 (5 bases). Germline assignment: CDR1 GTSNPN and CDR2 SVGIG (reference sequence). V was trimmed by 4 bases and J by 7 bases, leaving 13 bases between them. The CDR3 length is 13 residues. The CDR3 loop is CAWTLGGGEKLFF. The CDR3 region has the DNA TGTGCCTGGACCCTTGGGGGGGGTGAAAAACTGTTTTTT.